These 20 T cell receptor beta chains originate from one sample sequenced in a study of T cell responses to AZD1222 COVID-19 vaccine. Data came from immunoSEQ multiplex PCR; TCRdb stores just in-frame clones and leaves some out. The sample has 65,000 to 85,000 clones, around 88% seen once. Sequenced material: peripheral blood, taken 28 days after the second dose of the MenACWY control vaccine. The receptors shown here come from an adult who received the MenACWY meningococcal vaccine as a control.

Only a few counts were recorded for this clone. This chain links TRBV4-3 with TRBJ2-3; TRBD2 matches 9 bases. CDR1 and CDR2 (germline): LGHNA, YSLEER. This CDR3 has 18 amino acids. Germline trimming cut 0 bases from V and 0 bases from J; bases unmatched to any gene: 7. CDR3 sequence (DNA): TGCGCCAGCAGCCAAGAGCCTAGCGGGGCAACTAGCACAGATACGCAGTATTTT. It codes for CASSQEPSGATSTDTQYF.

The genes are TRBV6-1 and TRBJ2-3; 7 bases are shared with TRBD1. J was trimmed by 4 bases and V by 3 bases; bases with no gene match: 7. The CDR3 contains 15 residues. CDR1 MNHNS and CDR2 SASEGT come from the germline V gene. CDR3 protein: CASSDEGASSDTQYF. CDR3 nucleotides: TGTGCCAGCAGTGACGAGGGGGCTTCTTCAGATACGCAGTATTTT.

The V call is TRBV15, the J call TRBJ1-1; D unresolved. Germline V gives CDR1 LNHNV, CDR2 YYDKDF (reference sequence). CDR3 length: 14 residues. V lost 0 bases, J lost 0 bases, and 5 bases lay in between. CDR3 in DNA: TGTGCCACCAGCAGAGACGTATTGAACACTGAAGCTTTCTTT. Its protein product is CATSRDVLNTEAFF.

V is TRBV10-3 and J is TRBJ1-6; no firm D call. The CDR3 totals 15 residues. V dropped 0 bases and J dropped 7 bases, with 10 bases sitting between them. Looked up from germline, CDR1 is ENHRY and CDR2 is SYGVKD. CDR3 region: CAISESIGDNSPLHF. As DNA, the CDR3 is TGTGCCATCAGTGAGTCGATTGGAGACAATTCACCCCTCCACTTT.

The chain couples TRBV19 to TRBJ1-2; D is ambiguous. Germline V gene lookup returns CDR1 LNHDA and CDR2 SQIVND (reference sequence). The ends were cut back, 1 base at V and 5 bases at J, with 11 bases in the middle. The CDR3 consists of 14 residues. CDR3 residues: CASSIGDGPYGYTF. In nucleotides, the CDR3 is TGTGCCAGTAGTATAGGAGACGGGCCTTATGGCTACACCTTC.

This chain connects TRBV5-1 to TRBJ1-1; no firm D call. V lost 0 bases to trimming and J lost 5 bases, with 14 bases between them. In germline, CDR1 is SGHRS, CDR2 YFSETQ. The CDR3 is 15 residues long. CDR3 DNA sequence: TGCGCCAGCAGCTTGGACGATTCGGGGAAGACTGAAGCTTTCTTT. It encodes CASSLDDSGKTEAFF.

The chain couples TRBV13 to TRBJ1-5, with D uncertain. With 5 bases removed from V and 3 bases from J, the gap between germline ends came to 5 bases. This CDR3 is 12 amino acids long. Germline V gene lookup returns CDR1 PRHDT and CDR2 FYEKMQ (reference sequence). CDR3 bases: TGTGCCAGCAGCCGCTCCAATCAGCCCCAGCATTTT. Translated, it gives CASSRSNQPQHF. Full variable domain (outside the CDR3, taken from reference TRBV13 and TRBJ1-5): AAGVIQSPRHLIKEKRETATLKCYPIPRHDTVYWYQQGPGQDPQFLISFYEKMQSDKGSIPDRFSAQQFSDYHSELNMSSLELGDSALYFCASSRSNQPQHFGDGTRLSIL.

V usage is TRBV21-1 and J usage is TRBJ1-4; the table calls TRBD1, which could not be checked here. TRBV21-1 is an annotated pseudogene. The CDR3 has 19 residues. The CDR3: CASSKWDDLQGDGMEKLFF. Here the CDR3 DNA reads TGTGCCAGCAGCAAATGGGATGACCTACAGGGAGATGGAATGGAAAAACTGTTTTTT.

The rearrangement joins TRBV6-5 to TRBJ2-7, with no clear D. The CDR3 sequence is 13 residues long. Germline V gene lookup returns CDR1 MNHEY and CDR2 SVGAGI. V lost 11 bases to trimming and J lost 2 bases, with 16 bases between them. The CDR3 DNA reads TGTGCCTCCCGTGGGGTGCTAACCTACGAGCAGTACTTC. Translation: CASRGVLTYEQYF.

The genes are TRBV6-5 and TRBJ2-7; 7 bases agree with TRBD1. The germline CDR1 and CDR2 sequences are MNHEY and SVGAGI. The V and J ends lost 0 bases and 4 bases, in that order; junction bases with no gene match: 9. CDR3 length: 16 amino acids. The CDR3, as DNA: TGTGCCAGCAGTTACTCAGAACCGGGACAGACTTACGAGCAGTACTTC. The encoded protein is CASSYSEPGQTYEQYF.

The chain has TRBV4-1 and TRBJ1-2, with D unclear. V was cut by 4 bases and J by 1 base, with 7 bases left in between. The CDR3 loop spans 13 amino acids. Germline V gene sequence: CDR1 MGHRA, CDR2 YSYEKL. CDR3 nucleotides: TGCGCCAGCAGCCTGATGGTTAACTATGGCTACACCTTC. Translating gives CASSLMVNYGYTF.

The V call is TRBV12-5, the J call TRBJ1-4, with 9 positions matching TRBD1. J gave up 12 bases and V 3 bases, and 8 bases lay outside the gene matches. Per the germline V gene, CDR1 is LGHNT and CDR2 is FRNRAP. This CDR3 is built from 14 residues. The CDR3 protein is CASGFGTGREELFF. The CDR3 DNA reads as TGTGCTAGTGGTTTTGGGACAGGGAGGGAGGAACTGTTTTTT.

This rearrangement joins TRBV28 to TRBJ2-2; no firm D call. Trimming pared 2 bases from V and 1 base from J, leaving 8 bases between. This CDR3 contains 15 residues. In germline, CDR1 is MDHEN, CDR2 SYDVKM. CDR3 DNA: TGTGCCAGCAGTTTAGGGCACAAGAACACCGGGGAGCTGTTTTTT. Protein sequence: CASSLGHKNTGELFF. Variable domain in full (rest from reference TRBV28 and TRBJ2-2): DVKVTQSSRYLVKRTGEKVFLECVQDMDHENMFWYRQDPGLGLRLIYFSYDVKMKEKGDIPEGYSVSREKKERFSLILESASTNQTSMYLCASSLGHKNTGELFFGEGSRLTVL.

V gene TRBV19 combines with J gene TRBJ2-7, with TRBD1 as a possible D gene (6 bases). The germline V gene encodes CDR1 LNHDA and CDR2 SQIVND (reference sequence). This CDR3 region has 14 residues. Deletions cut 1 base from V and 2 bases from J, with 9 bases between. The CDR3, as DNA: TGTGCCAGTAGTATAGTCGGACAGACCTACGAGCAGTACTTC. Protein: CASSIVGQTYEQYF.

This clone came up a few times. The rearrangement links TRBV28 to TRBJ1-2; D gene unclear. The V gene lost 6 bases and the J gene lost 7 bases, with 18 bases spanning the gap. CDR1 MDHEN and CDR2 SYDVKM come from the germline V gene. The CDR3 runs 14 residues. The CDR3 DNA sequence: TGTGCCAGCAGCCTGGACCGCCGCCGGGGTGGCTACACCTTC. Amino acid sequence: CASSLDRRRGGYTF.

This chain connects TRBV2 to TRBJ1-2; 7 bases are shared with TRBD1. In germline, CDR1 is SNHLY, CDR2 FYNNEI. The CDR3 consists of 13 residues. V trimming: 7 bases; J trimming: 8 bases; junction bases outside the gene matches: 10. As DNA, the CDR3 is TGTGCCAGCACCGTCAGGGGGGGAGGAGGCTACACCTTC. Its protein product is CASTVRGGGGYTF.

The V and J genes are TRBV7-8 and TRBJ1-6; 8 nucleotides line up with TRBD1. The CDR3 is 15 residues long. The germline V gene encodes CDR1 SGHVS and CDR2 FQNEAQ. Germline trimming cut 5 bases from V and 5 bases from J; bases unmatched to any gene: 5. DNA of the CDR3: TGTGCCAGCAGCCCGGGACAGGTGAATAATTCACCCCTCCACTTT. It yields the protein CASSPGQVNNSPLHF.

This chain uses TRBV2 with TRBJ1-2; D perhaps matches TRBD1 (5 bases). V was cut by 0 bases and J by 7 bases, with 12 bases left in between. CDR1 SNHLY and CDR2 FYNNEI come from the germline V gene. The CDR3 is made up of 14 amino acids. Here the CDR3 DNA reads TGTGCCAGCAGTGAAGCAAAGGGACTCGGTGGCTACACCTTC. It encodes CASSEAKGLGGYTF.

V is TRBV2 and J is TRBJ1-4, with 8 bases fitting TRBD1. Germline V gene lookup returns CDR1 SNHLY and CDR2 FYNNEI. With 5 bases clipped from V and 8 bases from J, the junction kept 10 bases outside the gene matches. The CDR3 length is 15 residues. CDR3 DNA: TGTGCCAGCAGTCTAACTGGACAGGGAGGGGAAAAACTGTTTTTT. This gives the protein CASSLTGQGGEKLFF. The full variable domain, in which reference TRBV2 and TRBJ1-4 provide the parts outside the CDR3, is EPEVTQTPSHQVTQMGQEVILRCVPISNHLYFYWYRQILGQKVEFLVSFYNNEISEKSEIFDDQFSVERPDGSNFTLKIRSTKLEDSAMYFCASSLTGQGGEKLFFGSGTQLSVL.

The CDR3 sequence is CASSLGPTYEQYF. The CDR3 DNA reads as TGTGCCAGCAGCCTTGGGCCGACCTACGAGCAGTACTTC. The gene calls are TRBV5-4 and TRBJ2-7; D gene uncertain. Per germline, CDR1 SGHNT and CDR2 YYREEE (reference sequence). This CDR3 has 13 residues. V was pared by 4 bases and J by 2 bases, with 10 bases between.